This TCR beta chain comes out of a study of cytomegalovirus exposure and HLA in healthy donors. Whole-study findings and limits: Later genetic work tied a missense DCLRE1C variant to beta-chain V and J trimming.

This clone was counted once. The target antigen is unknown. The PCR ran on 60 Vbeta and 13 Jbeta primers. Data came from immunoSEQ multiplex PCR; TCRdb stores just in-frame clones and leaves some out. The repertoire holds about 97,000 clones, with about four fifths as singletons. The CDR3 covers 16 residues. The chain uses TRBV21-1 and TRBJ1-5. TRBV21-1 is a pseudogene. Material: PBMCs. The TCR originated in a woman aged 40 to 50 in good health and CMV-seronegative. CDR3 sequence: CASSKGKEYSNQPQHF. In DNA form, the CDR3 reads TGTGCCAGCAGCAAAGGTAAGGAGTATAGCAATCAGCCCCAGCATTTT.